This T cell receptor beta chain was found in a study of cytomegalovirus exposure and HLA in healthy donors. The PCR was carried out with 60 Vbeta primers and 13 Jbeta primers. Clones were sequenced by immunoSEQ multiplex PCR, and TCRdb holds only the in-frame ones, with some missing. The table lists some 190,000 clones, 70% to 90% of them singletons, with under 2% in the top ten. The CDR3 contains 16 residues. The germline gives CDR1 SGHRS, CDR2 YFSETQ. Germline trimming cut 2 bases from V and 7 bases from J; bases unmatched to any gene: 11. A word on this clone: Other DNA sequences within the sample encode an identical CDR3.

The TCR comes from a woman aged 18-29 years in good health and CMV-seronegative. Input material: PBMCs. The chain uses TRBV5-1 and TRBJ2-1; 8 positions agree with TRBD2. Here the CDR3 reads CASSLAPLAGGNEQFF. CDR3 bases: TGCGCCAGCAGCTTAGCCCCCTTGGCGGGAGGAAATGAGCAGTTCTTC.